The 30 T cell receptor beta chains in this list originate from one sample, sequenced in a study of blood T cell repertoires in COVID-19. The protocol was immunoSEQ multiplex PCR, while the TCRdb copy is restricted to in-frame clones and leaves out a portion. The sample contains 400,000 to 500,000 clones, roughly 88% of which appear only once. Material: PBMCs or T cells enriched from blood (not recorded which). The receptors were sampled from a woman under 30 who had been exposed to COVID-19.

To note about this clone: Other DNA sequences within the sample encode an identical CDR3. The CDR3 nucleotides are TGCGCCAGCAGCTTGGGCAGCTCCTACGAGCAGTACTTC. Its protein product is CASSLGSSYEQYF. The chain has TRBV5-1 and TRBJ2-7; D is uncertain. There are 13 residues in the CDR3. Germline V lookup: CDR1 SGHRS, CDR2 YFSETQ. The V end lost 0 bases, the J end lost 0 bases, and 4 bases lay between the germline ends.

V usage is TRBV4-2 and J usage is TRBJ2-2; D not certain. This CDR3 has 14 amino acids. Germline loops: CDR1 LGHNA, CDR2 YNFKEQ. Trimming removed 1 base from V and 0 bases from J, with 3 bases in between. The CDR3 coding sequence is TGTGCCAGCAGCCAAGTCGCGAACACCGGGGAGCTGTTTTTT. Its translation is CASSQVANTGELFF.

The V call is TRBV9, the J call TRBJ2-2; no reliable D call. This CDR3 has 13 residues. In germline, CDR1 is SGDLS, CDR2 YYNGEE. Deletions cut 0 bases from V and 4 bases from J, with 4 bases between. As DNA, the CDR3 is TGTGCCAGCAGCGTAGCTTCCACCGGGGAGCTGTTTTTT. This codes for CASSVASTGELFF. Full variable domain (rest looked up from reference TRBV9 and TRBJ2-2): DSGVTQTPKHLITATGQRVTLRCSPRSGDLSVYWYQQSLDQGLQFLIQYYNGEERAKGNILERFSAQQFPDLHSELNLSSLELGDSALYFCASSVASTGELFFGEGSRLTVL.

The rearrangement links TRBV25-1 to TRBJ1-2, with TRBD1 identical over 11 bases. Germline loops: CDR1 MGHDK, CDR2 SYGVNS. This CDR3 region has 16 residues. The ends lost 4 bases at V and 4 bases at J; junction bases unmatched: 8. The CDR3 bases are TGTGCCAGCAGTGGACGTCCCGGGACAGGGGGCTATGGCTACACCTTC. Protein: CASSGRPGTGGYGYTF.

The chain combines TRBV9 with TRBJ1-6; 8 nucleotides match TRBD1. Trimming removed 0 bases from V and 7 bases from J; junction bases left unmatched: 6. Germline V gene data show CDR1 as SGDLS and CDR2 as YYNGEE. This CDR3 comprises 16 residues. CDR3 sequence: CASSVASGQGNSPLHF. The CDR3 DNA reads TGTGCCAGCAGCGTAGCATCCGGACAGGGCAATTCACCCCTCCACTTT.

The chain couples TRBV7-2 to TRBJ2-1; 8 bases align to TRBD2. CDR1 is SGHTA, CDR2 FQGNSA, per germline. Trimming at V came to 2 bases and at J to 2 bases, leaving 8 bases not matched to a gene. This CDR3 is built from 17 residues. The CDR3 here is CASSLLVGRGAYNEQFF. The CDR3 nucleotides read TGTGCCAGCAGCTTATTGGTCGGGAGGGGGGCCTACAATGAGCAGTTCTTC. The full variable domain, in which reference TRBV7-2 and TRBJ2-1 provide the parts outside the CDR3, is GAGVSQSPSNKVTEKGKDVELRCDPISGHTALYWYRQSLGQGLEFLIYFQGNSAPDKSGLPSDRFSAERTGGSVSTLTIQRTQQEDSAVYLCASSLLVGRGAYNEQFFGPGTRLTVL.

This chain uses TRBV5-1 with TRBJ2-7; 9 bases line up with TRBD1. The germline gives CDR1 SGHRS, CDR2 YFSETQ. The junction had 12 bases not matched to a gene; V was cut back by 4 bases and J by 7 bases. The CDR3 length is 15 residues. Written as DNA, the CDR3 is TGCGCCAGCAGCCCACAGGGGGCGCCCCCGGGTGAGCAGTACTTC. Amino acid sequence: CASSPQGAPPGEQYF.

This clone was observed once. J is TRBJ2-3 and V is TRBV7-9; D remains ambiguous. Trimming cost V 4 bases and J 5 bases, with 16 bases left between them. The germline V gene has CDR1 SEHNR and CDR2 FQNEAQ (reference sequence). CDR3 length equals 15 residues. The DNA for the CDR3 is TGTGCCAGCAGCTCGCTCGAGGCTACCAGAGATACGCAGTATTTT. The encoded protein is CASSSLEATRDTQYF.

This chain joins TRBV27 and TRBJ2-1; D uncertain. CDR1 and CDR2 from the germline V gene are MNHEY and SMNVEV (reference sequence). The CDR3 contains 14 residues. The V gene lost 0 bases and the J gene lost 4 bases, with 7 bases spanning the gap. The CDR3 protein is CASSLSIAYNEQFF. CDR3 coding DNA: TGTGCCAGCAGTTTATCAATAGCTTACAATGAGCAGTTCTTC.

The rearrangement joins TRBV5-1 to TRBJ2-2, with TRBD2 matching 7 bases. The CDR3 is made up of 14 amino acids. Germline CDR1 SGHRS, CDR2 YFSETQ. The J segment lost 1 base and the V segment lost 6 bases, leaving 3 bases of the junction unmatched. CDR3 in amino acids: CASTLAVNTGELFF. CDR3 nucleotide sequence: TGCGCCAGCACCCTAGCGGTGAACACCGGGGAGCTGTTTTTT. Full variable domain (missing parts from reference TRBV5-1 and TRBJ2-2): KAGVTQTPRYLIKTRGQQVTLSCSPISGHRSVSWYQQTPGQGLQFLFEYFSETQRNKGNFPGRFSGRQFSNSRSEMNVSTLELGDSALYLCASTLAVNTGELFFGEGSRLTVL.

The chain recombines TRBV4-1 with TRBJ2-5; D possibly corresponds to TRBD1 (6 bases). The germline gives CDR1 MGHRA, CDR2 YSYEKL. The CDR3 is 18 residues long. V lost 1 base and J lost 7, with 25 bases in between. The CDR3 DNA is TGCGCCAGCAGCCAAGGCCCCCTTCGGAACAGGGAATTGGGGACCCAGTACTTC. As protein: CASSQGPLRNRELGTQYF.

The CDR3: CASSPGLAAYNEQFF. CDR3 in DNA: TGTGCCAGCAGCCCGGGACTAGCGGCATACAATGAGCAGTTCTTC. V and J are TRBV27 and TRBJ2-1; 11 nucleotides match TRBD2. V was clipped by 6 bases and J by 4 bases; unmatched bases: 5. CDR3 length equals 15 residues. Germline V gives CDR1 MNHEY, CDR2 SMNVEV (reference sequence).

This clone showed up just a few times. This chain connects TRBV18 to TRBJ2-1; tentative D call: TRBD1 (5 bases). Germline V lookup: CDR1 KGHSH, CDR2 LQKENI. The CDR3 runs to 15 residues. With 4 bases removed from V and 8 bases from J, the gap between germline ends came to 18 bases. CDR3 region: CASSQYTRQGDEQFF. CDR3 sequence (DNA): TGTGCCAGCTCACAATACACGAGGCAAGGGGATGAGCAGTTCTTC.

This chain connects TRBV18 to TRBJ1-4, with D tentatively TRBD1 (5 bases). V lost 3 bases to trimming and J lost 9 bases, with 14 bases between them. The CDR3 is made up of 14 amino acids. Per germline, CDR1 KGHSH and CDR2 LQKENI. The CDR3 DNA sequence: TGTGCCAGCTCACCGGGACTGGAGGACCAAAAACTGTTTTTT. Translation gives CASSPGLEDQKLFF.

V is TRBV11-2 and J is TRBJ1-2; D is possibly TRBD1 (5 bases). V gave up 0 bases and J gave up 7 bases, with 12 bases separating them. This CDR3 region has 14 residues. Germline CDR1 and CDR2: SGHAT and FQNNGV. The CDR3 here is CASSLDSRTSGYTF. For the CDR3, the DNA is TGTGCCAGCAGCTTAGATTCCCGGACAAGTGGCTACACCTTC.

This chain joins TRBV5-1 and TRBJ2-1; 9 bases map to TRBD1. With V trimmed by 4 bases and J by 4 bases, 6 bases remained unmatched. The CDR3 sequence is 15 residues long. Germline CDR1 is SGHRS and CDR2 is YFSETQ. The CDR3 DNA reads TGCGCCAGCAGCAACCGACAGGGGGGTTACAATGAGCAGTTCTTC. Translated, it gives CASSNRQGGYNEQFF.

This chain connects TRBV13 to TRBJ2-7, with 7 positions matching TRBD1. The CDR3 contains 16 residues. V was pared by 4 bases and J by 0 bases, with 9 bases of the junction left unmatched. Germline-derived CDR1 and CDR2 are PRHDT and FYEKMQ (reference sequence). Written as DNA, the CDR3 is TGTGCCAGCAGCTCTAGGTGGACAGGCGGCTCCTACGAGCAGTACTTC. This gives the protein CASSSRWTGGSYEQYF.

This chain links TRBV5-1 with TRBJ2-7, with 9 bases fitting TRBD1. From germline, CDR1 is SGHRS and CDR2 YFSETQ. Trimming cost V 4 bases and J 3 bases; bases outside gene matches: 11. The CDR3 runs 16 residues. Here the CDR3 reads CASSPSFRTGDYEQYF. In DNA, the CDR3 is TGCGCCAGCAGCCCAAGTTTCCGGACAGGGGACTACGAGCAGTACTTC. The full variable domain, its missing parts supplied by reference TRBV5-1 and TRBJ2-7, is KAGVTQTPRYLIKTRGQQVTLSCSPISGHRSVSWYQQTPGQGLQFLFEYFSETQRNKGNFPGRFSGRQFSNSRSEMNVSTLELGDSALYLCASSPSFRTGDYEQYFGPGTRLTVT.

The count of this clone is one. The genes are TRBV13 and TRBJ2-5, with D possibly matching TRBD1 (6 bases). This CDR3 has 16 amino acids. Germline CDR1 is PRHDT and CDR2 is FYEKMQ (reference sequence). V was cut by 0 bases and J by 2 bases, with 13 bases left in between. CDR3 bases: TGTGCCAGCAGCTTAGGATGGGCAGGGGATCAAGAGACCCAGTACTTC. Translating it yields CASSLGWAGDQETQYF.

J is TRBJ2-7 and V is TRBV7-2, with a weak D call TRBD2 (5 bases). CDR3 length equals 16 residues. In germline, CDR1 is SGHTA, CDR2 FQGNSA. V dropped 5 bases and J dropped 0 bases, with 17 bases sitting between them. CDR3 nucleotides: TGTGCCAGCAGCCCGGCCTTGCCGGGATCCTCCTACGAGCAGTACTTC. Protein: CASSPALPGSSYEQYF.

This chain joins TRBV7-8 and TRBJ1-5, with 9 bases identical to TRBD1. The CDR3 totals 18 residues. Germline assignment: CDR1 SGHVS and CDR2 FQNEAQ. V shed 5 bases and J 1 base; nucleotides not matched to a gene: 12. The CDR3 loop is CASSHRDRVGSSNQPQHF. In nucleotides, the CDR3 is TGTGCCAGCAGCCACCGGGACAGGGTGGGGTCAAGCAATCAGCCCCAGCATTTT.

The chain carries TRBV2 and TRBJ2-3, with a tentative D call TRBD2 (6 bases). This CDR3 has 15 amino acids. The ends were cut back, 5 bases at V and 0 bases at J, with 12 bases in the middle. The germline V gene has CDR1 SNHLY and CDR2 FYNNEI. CDR3 coding DNA: TGTGCCAGCAGTATGGAGGGGTCTAGCACAGATACGCAGTATTTT. Translated, it gives CASSMEGSSTDTQYF.

The J gene is TRBJ2-7, the V gene TRBV7-2; 7 bases line up with TRBD1. The J segment lost 2 bases and the V segment lost 5 bases, leaving 18 bases of the junction unmatched. The germline V gene encodes CDR1 SGHTA and CDR2 FQGNSA. The CDR3 spans 18 residues. The CDR3 nucleotides read TGTGCCAGCAGCGGAACCTCACTTTGGGACAGTATTCCCTACGAGCAGTACTTC. Translated, it gives CASSGTSLWDSIPYEQYF. The full variable domain, in which reference TRBV7-2 and TRBJ2-7 provide the parts outside the CDR3, is GAGVSQSPSNKVTEKGKDVELRCDPISGHTALYWYRQSLGQGLEFLIYFQGNSAPDKSGLPSDRFSAERTGGSVSTLTIQRTQQEDSAVYLCASSGTSLWDSIPYEQYFGPGTRLTVT.

The table lists this clone with a count of one. The chain uses TRBV11-2 and TRBJ2-1, with 7 bases identical to TRBD2. The CDR3 runs to 15 residues. V gave up 6 bases and J gave up 0 bases; unmatched junction bases: 5. Germline loops: CDR1 SGHAT, CDR2 FQNNGV. The CDR3 DNA reads as TGTGCCAGCAGTCGAGCGGGGAGCTCCTACAATGAGCAGTTCTTC. Encoded protein: CASSRAGSSYNEQFF.

This chain joins TRBV3-1 (or the pseudogene TRBV3-2) and TRBJ1-2, with D unclear. Trimming stripped 7 bases from V and 8 bases from J, with 23 bases between. Germline lookup yields CDR1 LGHDT and CDR2 YNNKEL (reference sequence). The CDR3 covers 15 residues. CDR3 bases: TGTGCCAGCACCCTACCCCCGATCGACAACGGCGGCTACACCTTC. Amino acids: CASTLPPIDNGGYTF.

This clone was counted a few times. V usage is TRBV19 and J usage is TRBJ1-5; 11 bases agree with TRBD1. V lost 10 bases, J lost 6 bases, and 5 bases stayed unmatched. This CDR3 spans 13 amino acids. Germline values: CDR1 LNHDA, CDR2 SQIVND (reference sequence). CDR3 bases: TGTGCCACACGGACAGGGGGCATTCAGCCCCAGCATTTT. Its protein is CATRTGGIQPQHF.

The chain couples TRBV11-1 to TRBJ1-4, with D possibly being TRBD1 (6 bases). CDR1 and CDR2 (germline): SGHAT, FQDESV (reference sequence). The CDR3 contains 15 residues. V shed 3 bases and J shed 3 bases, with 11 bases lying between them. The CDR3 reads CASSFRGAPNEKLFF. Written as DNA, the CDR3 is TGTGCCAGCAGCTTTCGGGGGGCTCCTAATGAAAAACTGTTTTTT.

This rearrangement joins TRBV2 to TRBJ2-1; D is unresolved. V lost 6 bases and J lost 7, with 16 bases in between. The CDR3 sequence is 14 residues long. The germline gives CDR1 SNHLY, CDR2 FYNNEI. CDR3 DNA: TGTGCCAGCAGATACACCCCACCTTATAATGAGCAGTTCTTC. This codes for CASRYTPPYNEQFF.

The genes are TRBV2 and TRBJ2-3; no clear D. V gave up 5 bases and J gave up 10 bases, with 13 bases separating them. The CDR3 covers 12 residues. Looked up from germline, CDR1 is SNHLY and CDR2 is FYNNEI. CDR3 nucleotide sequence: TGTGCCAGCAGTTATGCTAGTTACCCGCAGTATTTT. It is translated as CASSYASYPQYF.

The chain couples TRBV27 to TRBJ2-1, with TRBD2 matching 8 bases. Trimming at V came to 5 bases and at J to 0 bases, leaving 6 bases not matched to a gene. The CDR3 covers 16 residues. Germline V gene sequence: CDR1 MNHEY, CDR2 SMNVEV (reference sequence). CDR3 in amino acids: CASSISGDASYNEQFF. CDR3 nucleotide sequence: TGTGCCAGCAGTATTAGCGGGGATGCCTCCTACAATGAGCAGTTCTTC.